This TCR beta chain was recorded in a study of blood T cells in healthy people across ages (dated by TCRdb to about 2015). In terms of the full investigation: In model experiments, template switching captured roughly one uniquely barcoded TCR beta cDNA molecule for every two T cells. To track age-related changes in TCR beta repertoire diversity, the study relied on deep sequencing normalized with unique cDNA molecular identifiers. The donors were divided into four age groups: young (average approximately 17 years), middle-aged (about 39), aged (approximately 62) and long-lived (roughly 86). To avoid experimental bias, donors of different ages were randomly spread across the sequencing lanes. Two additional independent replicas of 1 million unique cDNA reads from the same blood draw were analyzed for two donors (one aged 18 to 30 and one aged 80 or older).

Study-level results and caveats: The CMV infection status of donors was not known, potentially confounding age-related changes in expanded clonotypes. Total diversity estimates from one million sequenced T cells were considered lower bounds and underestimates. Since profiling was done on bulk unsorted PBMCs, naive and antigen-experienced compartments could not be conclusively compared. Compared with the aged group, the long-lived group had more naive CD4+ T cells, fewer expanded clones and increased TCR diversity, a pattern suggesting age selection. As age increased, observed TCR beta diversity per million T cells dropped in a roughly linear way, and a significant reduction was already evident by age 40. A strong correlation was found between observed TCR beta diversity and the percentage of naive T cells measured by flow cytometry.

Donors were about 36 systemically healthy Caucasian individuals from Russia aged roughly 6 to 90 years. Each donor gave ten milliliters of peripheral blood, collected into EDTA-treated Vacutainer tubes. PBMCs were isolated by Ficoll-Paque density-gradient centrifugation, with at least 6 million obtained per sample. Trizol reagent was used to extract total RNA from PBMCs, with at least 6 micrograms per sample. The percentages of naive CD45RAhigh/CD27high T cells were determined by flow cytometry on a PBMC aliquot from every donor. Library construction relied on 5' RACE. TCRdb names Illumina HiSeq 2500 as the instrument used. A second PCR of roughly 7 to 12 cycles was performed with a sample-barcoded 5' primer and a J-beta primer mix. A unique molecular identifier was introduced onto each TCR beta cDNA molecule by a template-switch 5' adaptor carrying 12 random nucleotides. At least 2.5 million CDR3-containing paired-end reads were obtained from each sample. The Mint cDNA synthesis kit, primed by a TRBC-specific oligonucleotide, was used to synthesize first-strand cDNA from all RNA. Following uracil-DNA glycosylase treatment, all cDNA underwent a first 18-cycle PCR with the universal primers M1SS and BC2_uni_R. For the original study's pipeline: For normalization, 1 million high-quality reads, each with a distinct molecular identifier, were randomly selected from each sample. Reads with shared molecular identifiers were discarded instead of being binned into consensus sequences. MiTCR, run with a Q25 quality threshold and the strictest error-elimination algorithm, handled CDR3 identification, clonotype clustering and error correction. A nonparametric unseen species model with Euler transformation was used to estimate a lower bound on total TCR beta diversity. The raw public reads went through TCRdb reprocessing: fastp at Q25, MiXCR clone calling, in-frame beta chains kept. Rows merge per CDR3 protein into single entries with the most common DNA and genes. TCRdb, not the authors, supplied the V and J calls. The sample table holds approximately 290,000 distinct CDR3 sequences, of which 25% to 30% were seen once. Roughly 28% of the sample rests with the top ten.

This clonotype was found a few times. Its specific antigen is unknown. No base-level quality is on record; no much larger clone is a single base apart. From the cysteine through the phenylalanine, the CDR3 covers 18 amino acids. Only CDR3 DNA remains: 54 bases, in frame from the first base. The germline V gene encodes CDR1 SGHTA and CDR2 FQGNSA. The junction shows trimming of 1 base on V and 2 bases on J, plus 15 bases between the germline ends. The chain was built from TRBV7-2 and TRBJ1-6; no D gene call is confident. The sequence was collected from a woman between 70 and 85 years old in good health. Sequencing used blood. CDR3 loop: CASSLGNGVTAYNSPLHF. The nucleotides read TGTGCCAGCAGCTTAGGAAATGGGGTTACAGCCTATAATTCACCCCTCCACTTT.